This is a list of T cell receptor beta chains from one sample in a study of T cells in Graves' hyperthyroidism and ophthalmopathy. TCRdb used MiXCR to reprocess the multiplex PCR reads, holding one entry per CDR3 protein. The profile shows approximately 590,000 distinct CDR3 sequences, approximately 14% of them singletons. The sample consisted of blood. The source is a woman in her 30s with Graves' hyperthyroidism. Each CDR3 is given with its conserved first and last residue. Fields, in order: J gene, D gene, clone size, V gene, CDR3 DNA, CDR3 protein. A D gene is named only where the DNA matches it firmly. Not all rows give a size; the values are once, few, many and, for expanded clones, a class.

TRBJ1-6	NA	NA	TRBV18	TGTGCCAGCTCTCCTGACAGCTCCTATAATTCACCCCTCCACTTT	CASSPDSSYNSPLHF
TRBJ2-5	NA	many	TRBV28	TGTGCCAGCAGTGTCAGGGTATCAGAGACCCAGTACTTC	CASSVRVSETQYF
TRBJ2-5	NA	many	TRBV20-1	TGCAGTGCTCGAGGACTATCTGAGACCCAGTACTTC	CSARGLSETQYF
TRBJ2-3	NA	NA	TRBV11-3	TGTGCCAGCAGCCAAGATCTAGGAGGGGTTAGCACAGATACGCAGTATTTT	CASSQDLGGVSTDTQYF
TRBJ2-7	NA	many	TRBV5-4	TGTGCCAGCAGCGCGGGACAGTTAAGGGACGAGCAGTACTTC	CASSAGQLRDEQYF
TRBJ1-3	NA	few	TRBV28	TGTGCCAGCAGTTTAGTGTGGTCCACCGGAAACACCATATATTTT	CASSLVWSTGNTIYF
TRBJ1-1	TRBD1	many	TRBV3-1	TGTGCCAGCAGCCAAGACGACAGGGGAGCTTTCTTT	CASSQDDRGAFF
TRBJ1-5	NA	many	TRBV6-1	TGTGCCAGCAGGCAGGGATCGCCGAATCAGCCCCAGCATTTT	CASRQGSPNQPQHF
TRBJ2-2	NA	NA	TRBV9	TGTGCCAGCAGCGGCGCTCTAGGGAACACCGGGGAGCTGTTTTTT	CASSGALGNTGELFF
TRBJ2-2	TRBD2	NA	TRBV7-2	TGTGCCAGCAGCGGGCCCAGGACTAGCGGGAGTGGCGGGGAGCTGTTTTTT	CASSGPRTSGSGGELFF
TRBJ2-4	TRBD2	NA	TRBV10-3	TGTGCCGCTCGAAAGGACCCGGGAGGGGGCATTCAGTACTTC	CAARKDPGGGIQYF
TRBJ2-1	TRBD1	few	TRBV2	TGTGCCAGCAGTTACCTCGGGACAGGGGCCTACAATGAGCAGTTCTTC	CASSYLGTGAYNEQFF
TRBJ1-1	TRBD1	NA	TRBV15	TGTGCCACCAGCAGAGATCGGACAGGGGGCGGGAGCACTGAAGCTTTCTTT	CATSRDRTGGGSTEAFF
TRBJ2-5	TRBD2	many	TRBV4-1	TGCGCCAGCAGCCAAGATCGGCTAGCGGGCCAAGAGACCCAGTACTTC	CASSQDRLAGQETQYF
TRBJ2-1	TRBD2	many	TRBV2	TGTGCCAGCAGAGCCCCGGGACTAGGAGGTTACAATGAGCAGTTCTTC	CASRAPGLGGYNEQFF
TRBJ2-1	TRBD2	many	TRBV20-1	TGCAGTGCTACCCACGGGACTAGCGGACACAATGAGCAGTTCTTC	CSATHGTSGHNEQFF
TRBJ1-1	NA	many	TRBV5-1	TGCGCCAGCAGCTTTCGAAGACAGGAGAACACTGAAGCTTTCTTT	CASSFRRQENTEAFF
TRBJ2-5	TRBD1	NA	TRBV10-3	TGTGCCGCAGGACGGACAGGGGAAGAGACCCAGTACTTC	CAAGRTGEETQYF
TRBJ2-7	NA	many	TRBV3-1	TGTGCCAGCAGCCAATCGGGGTTTGACTACGAGCAGTACTTC	CASSQSGFDYEQYF
TRBJ2-1	TRBD2	many	TRBV6-5	TGTGCCAGCAGTCCCGCTACTAGACAGGGGACTAGCGGGTTGGATGAGCAGTTCTTC	CASSPATRQGTSGLDEQFF